This T cell receptor (beta chain) originates from a study of cytomegalovirus exposure and HLA in healthy donors. Study overall: Around 77 million unique TCRs from HLA-typed donors made up an early data release.

In the case of this clone: The antigen is unknown.

The PCR made use of 60 Vbeta and 13 Jbeta primers. The method was immunoSEQ multiplex PCR; TCRdb's version includes in-frame clones alone and lacks a portion of them. Of 100,000 to 150,000 clones listed, around 77% are singletons. Trimming shortened V by 4 bases and J by 3 bases, and 16 bases separated the two germline ends. The CDR3 length is 15 residues. The germline V gene encodes CDR1 KGHSY and CDR2 FQNENV. Points from the study as a whole: It was reported that the classifier diagnosed cytomegalovirus status with high specificity and sensitivity in both the original and validation cohorts.

Sequencing used PBMCs. The V call is TRBV16, the J call TRBJ2-7; the D gene is possibly TRBD2 (6 bases). This sequence was found in a male donor in good health and CMV-seropositive. The CDR3 region is CASSPPGTVNYEQYF. For the CDR3, the DNA is TGTGCCAGCAGCCCACCCGGGACTGTTAACTACGAGCAGTACTTC.